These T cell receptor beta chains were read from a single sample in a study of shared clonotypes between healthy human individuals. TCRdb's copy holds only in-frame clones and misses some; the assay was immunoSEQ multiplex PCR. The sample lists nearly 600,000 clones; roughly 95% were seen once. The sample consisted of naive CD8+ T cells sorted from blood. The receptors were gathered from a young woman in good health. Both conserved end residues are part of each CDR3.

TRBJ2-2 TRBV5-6 CASSLWLRSSFSTGELFF
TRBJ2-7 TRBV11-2 CASSLEERVAYEQYF
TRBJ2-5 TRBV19 CASSSRDRGHETQYF
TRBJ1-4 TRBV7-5 CVRSLARVIGAGTGEKLFF
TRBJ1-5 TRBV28 CASSLGPYSGQPQHF
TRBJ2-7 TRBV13 CASSNGLARGFYEQYF
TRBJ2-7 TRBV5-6 CASSSRGAQYEQYF
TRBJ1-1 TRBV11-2 CASSDRGEAFF
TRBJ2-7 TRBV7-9 CASSPLDSTYEQYF
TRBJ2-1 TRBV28 CASSVSRSRYNEQFF
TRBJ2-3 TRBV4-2 CASSQDTLADTQYF
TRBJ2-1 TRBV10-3 CAISRREDYNEQFF
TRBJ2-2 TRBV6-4 CASSSGTSSTGELFF
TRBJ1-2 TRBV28 CASSLWPDSYGYTF
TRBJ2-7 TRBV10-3 CAISVGGEQYF
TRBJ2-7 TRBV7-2 CASSLSVGSGTYEQYF
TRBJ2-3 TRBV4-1 CASSQRGGDTQYF
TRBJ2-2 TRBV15 CATSINRYTGELFF
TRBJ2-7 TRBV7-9 CASSRKSYEQYF
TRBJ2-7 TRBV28 CASRLQGPLYEQYF
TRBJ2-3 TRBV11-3 CASSLEGLSTDTQYF
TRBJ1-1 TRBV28 CASSRSGKASEAFF
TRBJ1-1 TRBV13 CASSLVGTDNPATEAFF
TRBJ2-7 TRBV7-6 CASSLDASSYEQYF
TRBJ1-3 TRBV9 CASSVEIRDPGNTIYF
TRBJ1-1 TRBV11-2 CASSFGQDAFF
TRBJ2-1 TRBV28 CASVMREGSSYNEQFF
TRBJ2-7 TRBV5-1 CASSLGGGSSYEQYF